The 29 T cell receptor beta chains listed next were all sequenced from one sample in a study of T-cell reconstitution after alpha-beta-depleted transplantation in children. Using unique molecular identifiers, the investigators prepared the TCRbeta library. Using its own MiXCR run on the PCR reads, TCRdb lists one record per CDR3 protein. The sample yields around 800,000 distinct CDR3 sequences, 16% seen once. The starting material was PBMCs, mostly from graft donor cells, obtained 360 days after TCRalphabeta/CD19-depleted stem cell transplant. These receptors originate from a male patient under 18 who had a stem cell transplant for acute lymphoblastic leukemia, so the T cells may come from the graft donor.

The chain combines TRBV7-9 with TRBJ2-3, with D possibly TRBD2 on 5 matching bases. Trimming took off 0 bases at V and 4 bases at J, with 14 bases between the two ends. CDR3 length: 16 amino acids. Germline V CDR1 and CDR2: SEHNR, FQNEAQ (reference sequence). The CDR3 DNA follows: TGTGCCAGCAGCTTAGCGCTCCTCGGGAAACCAGATACGCAGTATTTT. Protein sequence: CASSLALLGKPDTQYF.

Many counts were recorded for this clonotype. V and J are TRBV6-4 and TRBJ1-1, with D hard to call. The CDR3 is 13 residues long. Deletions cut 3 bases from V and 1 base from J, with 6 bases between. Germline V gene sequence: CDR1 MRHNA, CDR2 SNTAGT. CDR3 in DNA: TGTGCCAGCAGTGAGGCAAGGAACACTGAAGCTTTCTTT. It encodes CASSEARNTEAFF.

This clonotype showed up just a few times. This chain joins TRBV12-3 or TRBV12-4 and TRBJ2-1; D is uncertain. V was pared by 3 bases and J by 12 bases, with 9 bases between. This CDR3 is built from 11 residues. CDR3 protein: CASSFYYPQFF. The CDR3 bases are TGTGCCAGCAGTTTTTACTATCCGCAGTTCTTC.

CDR3 in amino acids: CASSFLAGVHGTDTQYF. In DNA form, the CDR3 reads TGTGCCAGCAGTTTTTTAGCGGGAGTTCACGGGACAGATACGCAGTATTTT. The chain uses TRBV12-3 or TRBV12-4 and TRBJ2-3; 9 bases are a match to TRBD2. This CDR3 is built from 17 residues. V was pared by 3 bases and J by 3 bases, with 10 bases of the junction left unmatched.

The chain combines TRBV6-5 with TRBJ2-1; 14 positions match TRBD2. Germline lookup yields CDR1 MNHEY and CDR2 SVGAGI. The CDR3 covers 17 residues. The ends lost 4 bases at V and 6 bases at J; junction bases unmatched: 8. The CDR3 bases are TGTGCCAGCAGTTCCGCGACTAGCGGGAGGGCGGGCAATGAGCAGTTCTTC. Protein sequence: CASSSATSGRAGNEQFF.

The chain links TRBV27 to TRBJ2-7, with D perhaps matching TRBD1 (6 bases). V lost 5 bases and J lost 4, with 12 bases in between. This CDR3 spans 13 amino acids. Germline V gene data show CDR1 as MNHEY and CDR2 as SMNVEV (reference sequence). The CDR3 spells CASSRDTGYEQYF. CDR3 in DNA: TGTGCCAGCAGTAGGGACACGGGTTACGAGCAGTACTTC.

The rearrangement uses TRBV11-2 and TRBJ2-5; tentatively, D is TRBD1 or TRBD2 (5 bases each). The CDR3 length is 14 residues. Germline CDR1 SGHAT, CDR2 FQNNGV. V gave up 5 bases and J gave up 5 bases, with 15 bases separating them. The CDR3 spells CASSRPVEGETQYF. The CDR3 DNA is TGTGCCAGCAGCCGACCGGTTGAGGGGGAGACCCAGTACTTC.

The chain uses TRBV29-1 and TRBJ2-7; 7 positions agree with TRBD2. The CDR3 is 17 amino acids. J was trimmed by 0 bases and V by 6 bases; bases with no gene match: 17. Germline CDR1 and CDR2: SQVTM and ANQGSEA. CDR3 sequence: CSVMGRVRGKASYEQYF. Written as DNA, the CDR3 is TGCAGCGTGATGGGAAGGGTGCGGGGGAAGGCCTCCTACGAGCAGTACTTC.

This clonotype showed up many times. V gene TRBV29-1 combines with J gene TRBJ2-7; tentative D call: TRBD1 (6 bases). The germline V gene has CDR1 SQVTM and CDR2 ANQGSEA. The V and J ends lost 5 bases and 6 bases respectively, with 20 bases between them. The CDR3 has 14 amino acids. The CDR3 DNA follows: TGCAGCGTTTTTGGTACGAAGGGGGTCAGCGAGCAGTACTTC. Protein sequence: CSVFGTKGVSEQYF.

CDR3 sequence: CASSQGRKLGEQFF. In nucleotides, the CDR3 is TGTGCCAGCAGCCAGGGTCGGAAGCTGGGCGAGCAGTTCTTC. V gene TRBV12-3 or TRBV12-4 combines with J gene TRBJ2-1; D might be TRBD1 (5 bases). Trimming pared 6 bases from V and 10 bases from J, leaving 19 bases between. The CDR3 covers 14 residues.

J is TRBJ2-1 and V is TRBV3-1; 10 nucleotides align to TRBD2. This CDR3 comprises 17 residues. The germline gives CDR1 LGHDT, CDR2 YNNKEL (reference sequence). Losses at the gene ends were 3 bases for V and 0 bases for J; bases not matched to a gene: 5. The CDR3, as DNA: TGTGCCAGCAGCCATCCCAGACTAGCGGGCTCCTACAATGAGCAGTTCTTC. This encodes CASSHPRLAGSYNEQFF.

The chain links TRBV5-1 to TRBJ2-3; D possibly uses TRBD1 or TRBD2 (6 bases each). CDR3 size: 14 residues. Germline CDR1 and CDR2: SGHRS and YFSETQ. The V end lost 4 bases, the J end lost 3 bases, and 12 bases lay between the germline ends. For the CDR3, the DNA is TGCGCCAGCAGCCACACAGGGAGGACAGATACGCAGTATTTT. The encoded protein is CASSHTGRTDTQYF. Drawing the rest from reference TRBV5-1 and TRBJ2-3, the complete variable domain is KAGVTQTPRYLIKTRGQQVTLSCSPISGHRSVSWYQQTPGQGLQFLFEYFSETQRNKGNFPGRFSGRQFSNSRSEMNVSTLELGDSALYLCASSHTGRTDTQYFGPGTRLTVL.

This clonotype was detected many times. The CDR3 nucleotides read TGTGCCAGCAGTCCCATGGCGGTTACGCAGTATTTT. Translating gives CASSPMAVTQYF. This sequence joins TRBV12-3 or TRBV12-4 and TRBJ2-3; no clear D. V was pared by 5 bases and J by 8 bases, with 11 bases between. The CDR3 runs to 12 residues.

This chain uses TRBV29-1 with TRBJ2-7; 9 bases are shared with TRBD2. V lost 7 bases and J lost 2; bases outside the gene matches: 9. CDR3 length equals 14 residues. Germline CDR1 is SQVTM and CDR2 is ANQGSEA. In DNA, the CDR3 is TGCAGCGGGGGACAAGTAGCGGGAGCCTACGAGCAGTACTTC. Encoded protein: CSGGQVAGAYEQYF.

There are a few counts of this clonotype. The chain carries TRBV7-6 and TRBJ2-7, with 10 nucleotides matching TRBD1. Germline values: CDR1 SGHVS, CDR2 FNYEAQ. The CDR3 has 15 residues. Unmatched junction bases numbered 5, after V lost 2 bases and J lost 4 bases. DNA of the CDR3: TGTGCCAGCAGCTTATCAGAGGACAGGGGGTACGAGCAGTACTTC. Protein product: CASSLSEDRGYEQYF.

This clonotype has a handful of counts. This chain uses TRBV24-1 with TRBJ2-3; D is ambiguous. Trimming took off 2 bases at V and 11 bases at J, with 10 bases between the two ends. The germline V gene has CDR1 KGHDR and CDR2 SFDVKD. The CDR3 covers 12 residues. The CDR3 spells CATSDSKVVQYF. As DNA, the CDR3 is TGTGCCACCAGTGATTCTAAGGTCGTGCAGTATTTT.

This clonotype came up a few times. CDR3 sequence: CSARGGRAHYEQYF. DNA for the CDR3: TGCAGTGCTAGAGGCGGGAGGGCACACTACGAGCAGTACTTC. The V gene is TRBV20-1, the J gene TRBJ2-7; TRBD2 matches at 9 bases. The V gene's germline CDR1 is DFQATT and CDR2 SNEGSKA (reference sequence). Unmatched junction bases numbered 4, after V lost 1 base and J lost 3 bases. This CDR3 comprises 14 residues.

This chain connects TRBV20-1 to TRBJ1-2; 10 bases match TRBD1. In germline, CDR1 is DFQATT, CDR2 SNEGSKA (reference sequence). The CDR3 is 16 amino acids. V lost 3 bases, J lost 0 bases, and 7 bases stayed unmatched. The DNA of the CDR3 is TGCAGTGCTAGGGTGGGACAGGGGATCTCTAACTATGGCTACACCTTC. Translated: CSARVGQGISNYGYTF.

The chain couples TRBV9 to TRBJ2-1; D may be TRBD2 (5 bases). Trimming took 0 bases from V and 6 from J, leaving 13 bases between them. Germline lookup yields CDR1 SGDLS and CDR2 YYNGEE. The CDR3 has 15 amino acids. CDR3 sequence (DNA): TGTGCCAGCAGCGTAGTGGTGGGAGCGGCCAATGAGCAGTTCTTC. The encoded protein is CASSVVVGAANEQFF.

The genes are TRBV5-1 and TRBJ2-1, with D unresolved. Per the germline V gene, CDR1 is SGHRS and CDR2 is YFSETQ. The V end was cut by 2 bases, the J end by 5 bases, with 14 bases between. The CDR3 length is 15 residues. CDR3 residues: CASSFAKTPDNEQFF. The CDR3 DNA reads TGCGCCAGCAGCTTCGCTAAGACCCCGGACAATGAGCAGTTCTTC.

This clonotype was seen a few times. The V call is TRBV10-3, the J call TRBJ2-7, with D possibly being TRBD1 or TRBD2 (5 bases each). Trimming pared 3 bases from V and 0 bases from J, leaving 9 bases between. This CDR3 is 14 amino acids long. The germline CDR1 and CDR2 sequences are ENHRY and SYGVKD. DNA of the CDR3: TGTGCCATCAGTGATATCGGGGCCTCCTACGAGCAGTACTTC. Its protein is CAISDIGASYEQYF.

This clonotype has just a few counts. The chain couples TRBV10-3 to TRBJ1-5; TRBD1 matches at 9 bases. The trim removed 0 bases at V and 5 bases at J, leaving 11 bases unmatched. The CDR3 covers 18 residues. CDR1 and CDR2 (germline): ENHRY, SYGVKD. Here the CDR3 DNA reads TGTGCCATCAGTGAGTCTCTTCGAAGACAGGGGGAATATCAGCCCCAGCATTTT. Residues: CAISESLRRQGEYQPQHF.

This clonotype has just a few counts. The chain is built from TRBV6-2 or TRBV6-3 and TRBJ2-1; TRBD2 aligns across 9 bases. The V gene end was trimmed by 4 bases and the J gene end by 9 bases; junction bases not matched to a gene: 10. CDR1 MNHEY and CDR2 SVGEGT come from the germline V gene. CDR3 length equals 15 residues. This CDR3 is CASSSSGRFYAEQFF. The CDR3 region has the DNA TGTGCCAGCAGTTCCAGCGGGAGGTTTTACGCTGAGCAGTTCTTC.

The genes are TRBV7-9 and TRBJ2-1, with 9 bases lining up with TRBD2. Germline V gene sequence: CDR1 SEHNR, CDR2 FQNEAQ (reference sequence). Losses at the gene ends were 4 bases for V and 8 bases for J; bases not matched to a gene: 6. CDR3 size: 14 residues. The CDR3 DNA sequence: TGTGCCAGCAGCTACCTGCGGGAGGGCCATGAGCAGTTCTTC. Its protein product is CASSYLREGHEQFF.

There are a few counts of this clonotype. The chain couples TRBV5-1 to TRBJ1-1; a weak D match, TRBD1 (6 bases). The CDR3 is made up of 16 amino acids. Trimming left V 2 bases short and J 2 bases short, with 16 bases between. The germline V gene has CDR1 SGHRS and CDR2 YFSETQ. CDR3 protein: CASSFGRGGLNTEAFF. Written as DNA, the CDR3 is TGCGCCAGCAGCTTTGGTCGGGGGGGGCTTAACACTGAAGCTTTCTTT.

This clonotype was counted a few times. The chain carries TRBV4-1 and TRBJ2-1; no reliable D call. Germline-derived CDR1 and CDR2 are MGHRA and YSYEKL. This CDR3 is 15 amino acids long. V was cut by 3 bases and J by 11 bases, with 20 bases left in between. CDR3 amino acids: CASSHTNPNRVKQFF. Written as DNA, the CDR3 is TGCGCCAGCAGCCACACAAATCCCAATCGGGTGAAGCAGTTCTTC.

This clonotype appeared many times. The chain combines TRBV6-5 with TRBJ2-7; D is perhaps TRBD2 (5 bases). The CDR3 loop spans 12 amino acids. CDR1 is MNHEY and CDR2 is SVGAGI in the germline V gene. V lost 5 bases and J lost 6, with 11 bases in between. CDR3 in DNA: TGTGCCAGCAGTATAGGCGGGCGCGAGCAGTACTTC. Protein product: CASSIGGREQYF.

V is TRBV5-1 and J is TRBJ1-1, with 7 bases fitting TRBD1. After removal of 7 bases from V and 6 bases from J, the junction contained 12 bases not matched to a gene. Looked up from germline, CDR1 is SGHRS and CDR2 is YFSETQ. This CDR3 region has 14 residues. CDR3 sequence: CASHPDRAGAEAFF. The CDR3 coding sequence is TGCGCCAGCCACCCAGACAGGGCGGGGGCTGAAGCTTTCTTT.

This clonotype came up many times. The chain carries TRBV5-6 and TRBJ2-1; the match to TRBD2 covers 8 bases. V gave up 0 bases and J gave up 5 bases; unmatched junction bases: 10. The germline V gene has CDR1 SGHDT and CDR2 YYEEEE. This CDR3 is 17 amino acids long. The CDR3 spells CASSLGSGTRRHNEQFF. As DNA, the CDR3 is TGTGCCAGCAGCTTGGGATCCGGGACTAGAAGGCACAATGAGCAGTTCTTC.